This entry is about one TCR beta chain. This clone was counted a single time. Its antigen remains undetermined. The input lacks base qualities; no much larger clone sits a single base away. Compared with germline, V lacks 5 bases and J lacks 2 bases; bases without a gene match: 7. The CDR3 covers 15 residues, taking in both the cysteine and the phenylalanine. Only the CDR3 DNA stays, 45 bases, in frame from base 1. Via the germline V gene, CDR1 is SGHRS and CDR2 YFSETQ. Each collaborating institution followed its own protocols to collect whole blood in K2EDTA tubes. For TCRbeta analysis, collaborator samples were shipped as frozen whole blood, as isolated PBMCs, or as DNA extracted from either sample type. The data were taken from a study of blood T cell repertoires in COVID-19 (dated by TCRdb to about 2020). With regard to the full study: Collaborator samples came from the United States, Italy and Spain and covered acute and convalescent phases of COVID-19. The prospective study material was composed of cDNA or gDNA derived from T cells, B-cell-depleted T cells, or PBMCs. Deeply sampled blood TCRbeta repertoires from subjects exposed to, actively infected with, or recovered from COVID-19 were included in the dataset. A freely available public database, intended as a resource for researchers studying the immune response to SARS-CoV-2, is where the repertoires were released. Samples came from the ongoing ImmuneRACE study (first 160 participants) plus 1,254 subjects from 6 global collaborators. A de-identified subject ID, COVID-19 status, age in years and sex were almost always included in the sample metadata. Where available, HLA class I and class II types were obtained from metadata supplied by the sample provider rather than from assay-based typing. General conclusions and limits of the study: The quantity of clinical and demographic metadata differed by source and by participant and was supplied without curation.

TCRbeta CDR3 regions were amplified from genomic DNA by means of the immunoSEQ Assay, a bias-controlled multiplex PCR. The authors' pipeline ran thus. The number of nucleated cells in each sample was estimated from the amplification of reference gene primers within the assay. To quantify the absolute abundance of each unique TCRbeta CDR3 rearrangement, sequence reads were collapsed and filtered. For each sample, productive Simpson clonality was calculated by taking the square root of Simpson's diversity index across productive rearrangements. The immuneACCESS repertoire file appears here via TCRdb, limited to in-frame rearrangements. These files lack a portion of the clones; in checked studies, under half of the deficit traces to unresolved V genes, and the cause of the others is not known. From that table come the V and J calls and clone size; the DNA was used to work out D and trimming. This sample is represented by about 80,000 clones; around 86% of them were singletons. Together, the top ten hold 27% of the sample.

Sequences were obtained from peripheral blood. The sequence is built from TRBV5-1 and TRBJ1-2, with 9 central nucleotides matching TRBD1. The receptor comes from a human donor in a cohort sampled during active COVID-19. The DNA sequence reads TGCGCCAGCAGGTTCCCCGGGACAGGGAACTATGGCTACACCTTC. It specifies CASRFPGTGNYGYTF.